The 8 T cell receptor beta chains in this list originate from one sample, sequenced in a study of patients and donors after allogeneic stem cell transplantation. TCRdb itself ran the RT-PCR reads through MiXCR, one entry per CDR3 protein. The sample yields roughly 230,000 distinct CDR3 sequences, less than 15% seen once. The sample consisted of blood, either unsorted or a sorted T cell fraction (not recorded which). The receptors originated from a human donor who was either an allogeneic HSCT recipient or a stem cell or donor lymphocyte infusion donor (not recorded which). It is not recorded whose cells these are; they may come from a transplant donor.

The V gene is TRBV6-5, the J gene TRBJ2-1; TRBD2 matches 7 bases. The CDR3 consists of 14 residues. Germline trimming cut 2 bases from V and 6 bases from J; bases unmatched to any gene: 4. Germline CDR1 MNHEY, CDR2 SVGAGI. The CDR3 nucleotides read TGTGCCAGCAGTTACGGGACTATCTCCAATGAGCAGTTCTTC. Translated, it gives CASSYGTISNEQFF.

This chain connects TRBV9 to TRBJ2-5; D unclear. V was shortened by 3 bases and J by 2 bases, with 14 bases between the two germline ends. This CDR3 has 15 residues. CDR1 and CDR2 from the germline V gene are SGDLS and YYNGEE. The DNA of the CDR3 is TGTGCCAGCAGCGCCAGTAGTAGACCACAAGAGACCCAGTACTTC. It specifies CASSASSRPQETQYF. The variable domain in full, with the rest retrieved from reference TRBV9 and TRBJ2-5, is DSGVTQTPKHLITATGQRVTLRCSPRSGDLSVYWYQQSLDQGLQFLIQYYNGEERAKGNILERFSAQQFPDLHSELNLSSLELGDSALYFCASSASSRPQETQYFGPGTRLLVL.

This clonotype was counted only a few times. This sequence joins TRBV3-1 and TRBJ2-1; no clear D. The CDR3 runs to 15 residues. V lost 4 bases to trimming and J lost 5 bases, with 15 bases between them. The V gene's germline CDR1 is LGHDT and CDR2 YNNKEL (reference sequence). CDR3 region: CASSRTTRGHNEQFF. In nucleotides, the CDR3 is TGTGCCAGCAGCCGTACTACCCGTGGACACAATGAGCAGTTCTTC.

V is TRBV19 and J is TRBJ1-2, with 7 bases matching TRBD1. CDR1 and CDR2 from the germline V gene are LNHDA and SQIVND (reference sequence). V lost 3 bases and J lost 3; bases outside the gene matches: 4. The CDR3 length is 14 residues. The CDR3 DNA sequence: TGTGCCAGTAGTATGACAGGGTTCGACTATGGCTACACCTTC. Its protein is CASSMTGFDYGYTF.

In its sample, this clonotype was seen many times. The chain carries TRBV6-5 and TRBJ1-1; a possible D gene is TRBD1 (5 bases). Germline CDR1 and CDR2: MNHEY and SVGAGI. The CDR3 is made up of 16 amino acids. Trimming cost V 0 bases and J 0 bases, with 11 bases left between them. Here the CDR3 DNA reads TGTGCCAGCAGTTACTCAGGGGTAGCAATGAACACTGAAGCTTTCTTT. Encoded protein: CASSYSGVAMNTEAFF.

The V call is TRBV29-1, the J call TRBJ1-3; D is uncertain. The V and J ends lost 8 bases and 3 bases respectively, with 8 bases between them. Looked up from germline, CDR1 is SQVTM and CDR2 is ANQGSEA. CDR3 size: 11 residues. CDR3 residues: CSCRVGNTIYF. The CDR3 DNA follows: TGCAGCTGCCGGGTTGGAAACACCATATATTTT.

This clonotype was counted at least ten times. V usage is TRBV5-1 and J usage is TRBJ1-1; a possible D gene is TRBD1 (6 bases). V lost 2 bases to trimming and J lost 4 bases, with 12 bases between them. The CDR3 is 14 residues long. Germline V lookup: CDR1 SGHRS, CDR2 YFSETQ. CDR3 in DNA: TGCGCCAGCAGCTTACAGGGAAGCGCCACTGAAGCTTTCTTT. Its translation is CASSLQGSATEAFF.

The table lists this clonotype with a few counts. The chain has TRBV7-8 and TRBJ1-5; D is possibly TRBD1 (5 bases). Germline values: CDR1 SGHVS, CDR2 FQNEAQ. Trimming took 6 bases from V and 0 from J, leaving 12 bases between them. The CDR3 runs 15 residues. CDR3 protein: CASRGPGDSNQPQHF. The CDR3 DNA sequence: TGTGCCAGCAGGGGACCGGGAGATAGCAATCAGCCCCAGCATTTT.